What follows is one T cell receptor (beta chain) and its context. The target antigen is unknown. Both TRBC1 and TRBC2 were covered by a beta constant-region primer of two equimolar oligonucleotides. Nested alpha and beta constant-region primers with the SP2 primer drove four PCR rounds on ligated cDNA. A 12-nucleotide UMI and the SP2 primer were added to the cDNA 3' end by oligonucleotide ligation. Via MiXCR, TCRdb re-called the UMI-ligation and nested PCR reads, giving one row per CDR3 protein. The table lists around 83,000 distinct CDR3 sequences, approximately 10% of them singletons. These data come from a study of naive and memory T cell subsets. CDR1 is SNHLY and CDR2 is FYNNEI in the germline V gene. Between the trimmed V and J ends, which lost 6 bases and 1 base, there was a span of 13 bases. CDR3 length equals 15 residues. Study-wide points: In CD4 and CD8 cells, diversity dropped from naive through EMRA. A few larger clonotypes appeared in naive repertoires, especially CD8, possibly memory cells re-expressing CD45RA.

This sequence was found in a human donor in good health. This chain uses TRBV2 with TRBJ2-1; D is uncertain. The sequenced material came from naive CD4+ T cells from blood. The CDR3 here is CASRDRSSSYNEQFF. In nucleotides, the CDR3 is TGTGCCAGCAGAGATAGGAGTTCTTCCTACAATGAGCAGTTCTTC.